Listed below are T cell receptor beta chains from one sample, sequenced in a study of shared clonotypes between healthy human individuals. Generated by immunoSEQ multiplex PCR, the TCRdb table keeps only in-frame clones and is missing some. The data hold over 2,000,000 clones, with just under 95% observed a single time. The material sequenced was naive CD8+ T cells from PBMCs. The receptors shown here come from a man younger than 35 in good health. Some clones in this sample may be carry-over from other donors' samples. Each CDR3 is given with its conserved first and last residue. Fields, in order: D gene, clone size, V gene, J gene, CDR3 length, CDR3 protein, CDR3 DNA. D genes are given only for firm matches. Size is stated for part of the rows, as once, few or many counts, or as a class when the clone is expanded.

D gene: NA
clone size: NA
V gene: TRBV19
J gene: TRBJ1-2
CDR3 length: 14
CDR3 protein: CASSLRGDRYGYTF
CDR3 DNA: TGTGCCAGTAGTCTCCGGGGGGACCGATATGGCTACACCTTC

D gene: TRBD2
clone size: once
V gene: TRBV19
J gene: TRBJ2-1
CDR3 length: 13
CDR3 protein: CASKLREGNEQFF
CDR3 DNA: TGTGCCAGTAAGTTGCGGGAGGGGAATGAGCAGTTCTTC

D gene: NA
clone size: NA
V gene: TRBV11-2
J gene: TRBJ2-7
CDR3 length: 16
CDR3 protein: CASSLVVSPGYHEQYF
CDR3 DNA: TGTGCCAGCAGCTTAGTGGTCTCCCCAGGGTACCACGAGCAGTACTTC

D gene: NA
clone size: once
V gene: TRBV6-5
J gene: TRBJ2-7
CDR3 length: 14
CDR3 protein: CASSYGGQTYEQYF
CDR3 DNA: TGTGCCAGCAGTTACGGGGGGCAAACCTACGAGCAGTACTTC

D gene: TRBD2
clone size: NA
V gene: TRBV5-1
J gene: TRBJ2-1
CDR3 length: 15
CDR3 protein: CASSIRVGGPNEQFF
CDR3 DNA: TGCGCCAGCAGCATCCGAGTGGGAGGGCCCAATGAGCAGTTCTTC

D gene: NA
clone size: NA
V gene: TRBV27
J gene: TRBJ2-1
CDR3 length: 15
CDR3 protein: CASSLTLDPYNEQFF
CDR3 DNA: TGTGCCAGCAGTTTAACCCTGGACCCCTACAATGAGCAGTTCTTC

D gene: NA
clone size: NA
V gene: TRBV28
J gene: TRBJ1-1
CDR3 length: 15
CDR3 protein: CASSLTGAQNTEAFF
CDR3 DNA: TGTGCCAGCAGTTTAACAGGCGCTCAGAACACTGAAGCTTTCTTT

D gene: NA
clone size: once
V gene: TRBV28
J gene: TRBJ2-7
CDR3 length: 14
CDR3 protein: CASLSRGRTYEQYF
CDR3 DNA: TGTGCCAGCCTGAGTCGTGGGAGGACCTACGAGCAGTACTTC

D gene: TRBD2
clone size: NA
V gene: TRBV9
J gene: TRBJ2-7
CDR3 length: 15
CDR3 protein: CASSVGASGAYEQYF
CDR3 DNA: TGTGCCAGCAGCGTTGGTGCTAGCGGGGCCTACGAGCAGTACTTC

D gene: NA
clone size: NA
V gene: TRBV27
J gene: TRBJ2-7
CDR3 length: 15
CDR3 protein: CASSPHDRSSYEQYF
CDR3 DNA: TGTGCCAGCAGTCCCCACGACAGGTCCTCCTACGAGCAGTACTTC

D gene: TRBD2
clone size: NA
V gene: TRBV29-1
J gene: TRBJ2-7
CDR3 length: 12
CDR3 protein: CSVVLGLAEQYF
CDR3 DNA: TGCAGCGTTGTGTTGGGACTAGCCGAGCAGTACTTC

D gene: NA
clone size: NA
V gene: TRBV6-5
J gene: TRBJ1-1
CDR3 length: 14
CDR3 protein: CASSYREGYTEAFF
CDR3 DNA: TGTGCCAGCAGTTACCGTGAGGGCTATACTGAAGCTTTCTTT

D gene: NA
clone size: few
V gene: TRBV19
J gene: TRBJ2-7
CDR3 length: 15
CDR3 protein: CASSPTGVSSYEQYF
CDR3 DNA: TGTGCCAGTAGCCCAACGGGTGTAAGCTCCTACGAGCAGTACTTC

D gene: NA
clone size: NA
V gene: TRBV14
J gene: TRBJ2-1
CDR3 length: 17
CDR3 protein: CASSQDKMRETYNEQFF
CDR3 DNA: TGTGCCAGCAGTCAAGATAAGATGAGGGAGACCTACAATGAGCAGTTCTTC

D gene: TRBD1
clone size: NA
V gene: TRBV27
J gene: TRBJ1-2
CDR3 length: 15
CDR3 protein: CASSPSTGRNYGYTF
CDR3 DNA: TGTGCCAGCAGTCCCTCGACAGGGCGTAACTATGGCTACACCTTC

D gene: NA
clone size: NA
V gene: TRBV27
J gene: TRBJ2-1
CDR3 length: 11
CDR3 protein: CASSGSNEQFF
CDR3 DNA: TGTGCCAGCAGTGGAAGCAATGAGCAGTTCTTC

D gene: NA
clone size: NA
V gene: TRBV7-9
J gene: TRBJ1-1
CDR3 length: 15
CDR3 protein: CASSRPDIHNTEAFF
CDR3 DNA: TGTGCCAGCAGCCGACCTGACATCCACAACACTGAAGCTTTCTTT

D gene: TRBD2
clone size: NA
V gene: TRBV11-1
J gene: TRBJ2-3
CDR3 length: 16
CDR3 protein: CASSDDTGGLTDTQYF
CDR3 DNA: TGTGCCAGCAGCGATGACACGGGGGGTTTAACAGATACGCAGTATTTT

D gene: NA
clone size: once
V gene: TRBV4-2
J gene: TRBJ1-2
CDR3 length: 13
CDR3 protein: CASSSGPDDGYTF
CDR3 DNA: TGTGCCAGCAGCTCCGGACCGGATGATGGCTACACCTTC

D gene: TRBD1
clone size: NA
V gene: TRBV15
J gene: TRBJ1-2
CDR3 length: 15
CDR3 protein: CATSRDHQGDYGYTF
CDR3 DNA: TGTGCCACCAGCAGAGATCATCAGGGGGACTATGGCTACACCTTC

D gene: TRBD2
clone size: NA
V gene: TRBV15
J gene: TRBJ2-7
CDR3 length: 18
CDR3 protein: CATSRGRTSGRTSYEQYF
CDR3 DNA: TGTGCCACCAGCAGAGGGAGGACTAGCGGCAGAACCTCCTACGAGCAGTACTTC

D gene: NA
clone size: NA
V gene: TRBV7-9
J gene: TRBJ1-2
CDR3 length: 15
CDR3 protein: CASSDSTGYTYGYTF
CDR3 DNA: TGTGCCAGCAGCGACTCTACAGGGTATACCTATGGCTACACCTTC

D gene: TRBD1
clone size: NA
V gene: TRBV5-4
J gene: TRBJ1-2
CDR3 length: 16
CDR3 protein: CASSLGPGQANYGYTF
CDR3 DNA: TGTGCCAGCAGCTTGGGCCCGGGACAGGCTAACTATGGCTACACCTTC

D gene: TRBD1
clone size: once
V gene: TRBV2
J gene: TRBJ1-2
CDR3 length: 15
CDR3 protein: CASSSSWTGLDGYTF
CDR3 DNA: TGTGCCAGCAGCTCGTCTTGGACAGGGCTGGATGGCTACACCTTC

D gene: NA
clone size: NA
V gene: TRBV7-2
J gene: TRBJ2-7
CDR3 length: 12
CDR3 protein: CASSLGMGEQYF
CDR3 DNA: TGTGCCAGCAGCTTAGGAATGGGGGAGCAGTACTTC

D gene: NA
clone size: few
V gene: TRBV9
J gene: TRBJ1-1
CDR3 length: 15
CDR3 protein: CASSMTAGVPTEAFF
CDR3 DNA: TGTGCCAGCAGCATGACGGCAGGGGTGCCCACTGAAGCTTTCTTT

D gene: TRBD2
clone size: NA
V gene: TRBV28
J gene: TRBJ2-7
CDR3 length: 11
CDR3 protein: CASSRGDEQYF
CDR3 DNA: TGTGCCAGCAGTCGGGGGGACGAGCAGTACTTC

D gene: NA
clone size: NA
V gene: TRBV10-3
J gene: TRBJ2-7
CDR3 length: 14
CDR3 protein: CAISVGLSTYEQYF
CDR3 DNA: TGTGCCATCAGTGTTGGCCTATCCACCTACGAGCAGTACTTC

D gene: NA
clone size: NA
V gene: TRBV9
J gene: TRBJ2-7
CDR3 length: 13
CDR3 protein: CASSVTPAYEQYF
CDR3 DNA: TGTGCCAGCAGCGTGACTCCAGCCTACGAGCAGTACTTC

D gene: NA
clone size: NA
V gene: TRBV4-1
J gene: TRBJ1-5
CDR3 length: 16
CDR3 protein: CASSQEGGAFNQPQHF
CDR3 DNA: TGCGCCAGCAGCCAAGAAGGAGGGGCATTCAATCAGCCCCAGCATTTT

D gene: TRBD2
clone size: NA
V gene: TRBV7-9
J gene: TRBJ2-7
CDR3 length: 18
CDR3 protein: CASSLVTRLAGSPHEQYF
CDR3 DNA: TGTGCCAGCAGCTTAGTGACGCGACTAGCGGGAAGCCCCCACGAGCAGTACTTC

D gene: NA
clone size: once
V gene: TRBV7-8
J gene: TRBJ2-2
CDR3 length: 14
CDR3 protein: CASSPRQLTGELFF
CDR3 DNA: TGTGCCAGCAGCCCGCGACAGCTCACCGGGGAGCTGTTTTTT

D gene: NA
clone size: NA
V gene: TRBV28
J gene: TRBJ2-2
CDR3 length: 14
CDR3 protein: CASRPSARTGELFF
CDR3 DNA: TGTGCCAGCAGGCCTAGCGCTCGGACCGGGGAGCTGTTTTTT